This passage covers 21 T cell receptor beta chains from one sample sequenced in a study of T cell changes during pregnancy in multiple sclerosis. The assay was immunoSEQ multiplex PCR, and TCRdb's table has in-frame clones only and misses some. The data show 45,000 to 70,000 clones, approximately 90% seen once. The starting material was peripheral blood, obtained in the third trimester of pregnancy. Receptors were obtained from a female donor in good health, enrolled as a control in a pregnancy study.

Worth noting for this clone: Germline is not matched at one junction end, which may reflect a read error. The rearrangement uses TRBV7-7 and TRBJ2-5, with TRBD2 matching 7 bases. The CDR3 is made up of 13 amino acids. The V gene's germline CDR1 is SSHAT and CDR2 FNYEAQ (reference sequence). CDR3 coding DNA: TGTGCTAGCAGCGCCACTAGCGAAGGGACCCAGTACTTC. Translated, it gives CASSATSEGTQYF.

This chain links TRBV11-2 with TRBJ2-1; 7 bases are shared with TRBD1. This CDR3 spans 13 amino acids. V trimming: 4 bases; J trimming: 7 bases; junction bases outside the gene matches: 4. Per germline, CDR1 SGHAT and CDR2 FQNNGV. The CDR3 DNA sequence: TGTGCCAGCAGCTCCGGGACAGCTAATGAGCAGTTCTTC. Protein sequence: CASSSGTANEQFF.

V and J are TRBV29-1 and TRBJ2-5, with D perhaps matching TRBD2 (6 bases). V was trimmed by 7 bases and J by 5 bases, leaving 14 bases between them. The CDR3 spans 12 residues. CDR1 is SQVTM and CDR2 is ANQGSEA in the germline V gene. CDR3 sequence: CSAREQRETQYF. The CDR3 DNA reads TGCAGCGCCCGGGAGCAGCGCGAGACCCAGTACTTC. Together with reference TRBV29-1 and TRBJ2-5, the CDR3 gives the full variable domain: SAVISQKPSRDICQRGTSLTIQCQVDSQVTMMFWYRQQPGQSLTLIATANQGSEATYESGFVIDKFPISRPNLTFSTLTVSNMSPEDSSIYLCSAREQRETQYFGPGTRLLVL.

The rearrangement uses TRBV25-1 and TRBJ2-5; the match to TRBD2 covers 7 bases. Germline values: CDR1 MGHDK, CDR2 SYGVNS. The CDR3 has 13 residues. Unmatched junction bases numbered 7, after V lost 8 bases and J lost 4 bases. CDR3 protein: CASRLGGGETQYF. As DNA, the CDR3 is TGTGCCAGCCGGTTGGGGGGGGGAGAGACCCAGTACTTC.

The chain uses TRBV28 and TRBJ1-1; TRBD1 agrees at 7 bases. Germline V CDR1 and CDR2: MDHEN, SYDVKM. V was clipped by 8 bases and J by 0 bases; unmatched bases: 9. The CDR3 is 15 residues long. DNA of the CDR3: TGTGCCAGCTCATACCAGGGGACAGTGAACACTGAAGCTTTCTTT. Translation gives CASSYQGTVNTEAFF.

This chain uses TRBV18 with TRBJ2-2; 10 bases are shared with TRBD2. The J segment lost 4 bases and the V segment lost 3 bases, leaving 14 bases of the junction unmatched. CDR1 and CDR2 from the germline V gene are KGHSH and LQKENI. The CDR3 is made up of 19 amino acids. The CDR3 DNA sequence: TGTGCCAGCTCACCCTACACTATAGCGGGAGGCCTGGGCACCGGGGAGCTGTTTTTT. It translates to CASSPYTIAGGLGTGELFF.

The gene calls are TRBV30 and TRBJ1-2; 9 bases match TRBD1. The CDR3 extends over 14 amino acids. With V trimmed by 5 bases and J by 6 bases, 10 bases remained unmatched. CDR1 and CDR2 from the germline V gene are GTSNPN and SVGIG (reference sequence). CDR3 DNA: TGTGCCTGGGACCGGGACAGGGTCGGGAATGGCTACACCTTC. Protein product: CAWDRDRVGNGYTF.

This rearrangement joins TRBV11-3 to TRBJ2-7; 12 bases align to TRBD2. V lost 1 base, J lost 7 bases, and 11 bases stayed unmatched. In germline, CDR1 is SGHNT, CDR2 YENEEA. The CDR3 spans 17 residues. Here the CDR3 DNA reads TGTGCCAGCAGCTTAGGCCTAGCGGGAGGGTCCTACGAAGAGCAGTACTTC. This sequence encodes CASSLGLAGGSYEEQYF.

V and J are TRBV6-1 and TRBJ2-2; 9 nucleotides agree with TRBD1. The CDR3 loop spans 18 amino acids. The germline gives CDR1 MNHNS, CDR2 SASEGT. V was pared by 2 bases and J by 1 base, with 8 bases of the junction left unmatched. The chain's CDR3 is CASSERRGTGLNTGELFF. CDR3 DNA: TGTGCCAGCAGTGAAAGAAGGGGGACAGGGCTGAACACCGGGGAGCTGTTTTTT.

The J gene is TRBJ2-1, the V gene TRBV6-6, with D unclear. The CDR3 sequence is 16 residues long. The V end was cut by 5 bases, the J end by 2 bases, with 16 bases between. The germline V gene encodes CDR1 MNHNY and CDR2 SVGAGI (reference sequence). This CDR3 is CASSTVSRFPYNEQFF. CDR3 DNA: TGTGCCAGCAGTACCGTTAGCCGCTTCCCCTACAATGAGCAGTTCTTC.

J is TRBJ1-1 and V is TRBV29-1, with 7 bases aligning to TRBD1. Germline values: CDR1 SQVTM, CDR2 ANQGSEA. The J segment lost 6 bases and the V segment lost 0 bases, leaving 10 bases of the junction unmatched. The CDR3 totals 15 residues. The chain's CDR3 is CSVEDRIVGQAEAFF. DNA for the CDR3: TGCAGCGTTGAAGATCGAATAGTCGGACAGGCTGAAGCTTTCTTT.

The genes are TRBV4-1 and TRBJ1-1; 9 bases line up with TRBD1. This CDR3 comprises 16 residues. Germline CDR1 reads MGHRA; CDR2 reads YSYEKL. With 1 base clipped from V and 1 base from J, the junction kept 4 bases outside the gene matches. The CDR3 nucleotides read TGCGCCAGCAGCCAAGGTACAGGGGGCTGGAACACTGAAGCTTTCTTT. Its translation: CASSQGTGGWNTEAFF.

This sequence joins TRBV6-1 and TRBJ1-1; no clear D gene. CDR3 length: 13 residues. Trimming left V 4 bases short and J 1 base short, with 7 bases between. Germline V gene lookup returns CDR1 MNHNS and CDR2 SASEGT. The CDR3 reads CASSVTKNTEAFF. DNA for the CDR3: TGTGCCAGCAGTGTGACTAAGAACACTGAAGCTTTCTTT.

The J gene is TRBJ2-3, the V gene TRBV28; weak D call: TRBD2 (6 bases). In germline, CDR1 is MDHEN, CDR2 SYDVKM. With 3 bases removed from V and 4 bases from J, the gap between germline ends came to 14 bases. The CDR3 loop spans 15 amino acids. The CDR3 region has the DNA TGTGCCAGCAGTTTCCTAGCGAGGTCCTCAGATACGCAGTATTTT. Its protein is CASSFLARSSDTQYF.

The J gene is TRBJ2-1, the V gene TRBV10-2, with 7 positions matching TRBD2. Germline V gives CDR1 WSHSY, CDR2 SAAADI. The V and J ends lost 0 bases and 10 bases, in that order; junction bases with no gene match: 15. The CDR3 has 17 amino acids. CDR3 protein: CASSESEASGLSDEQFF. In DNA form, the CDR3 reads TGCGCCAGCAGTGAGTCCGAGGCTAGCGGATTATCGGACGAGCAGTTCTTC.

The chain couples TRBV6-4 to TRBJ2-1; 12 bases match TRBD2. Germline-derived CDR1 and CDR2 are MRHNA and SNTAGT. Trimming at V came to 4 bases and at J to 6 bases, leaving 4 bases not matched to a gene. The CDR3 is 15 amino acids. In DNA, the CDR3 is TGTGCCAGCAGTGGTACTAGCGGGGGGCCCAATGAGCAGTTCTTC. Translation gives CASSGTSGGPNEQFF.

This clone came up a few times. This chain connects TRBV6-1 to TRBJ1-1, with D possibly TRBD1 on 6 matching bases. CDR1 is MNHNS and CDR2 is SASEGT in the germline V gene. Trimming cost V 6 bases and J 3 bases, with 14 bases left between them. The CDR3 is 14 amino acids. Written as DNA, the CDR3 is TGTGCCAGCAGCTCAGGGGAGGGGTACACTGAAGCTTTCTTT. Its translation is CASSSGEGYTEAFF.

The CDR3 protein is CASSFDGQAGFYGYTF. DNA of the CDR3: TGTGCCAGCAGCTTCGATGGGCAGGCTGGTTTCTATGGCTACACCTTC. The chain recombines TRBV5-4 with TRBJ1-2; no clear D. Germline V CDR1 and CDR2: SGHNT, YYREEE (reference sequence). The V and J ends lost 2 bases and 4 bases respectively, with 18 bases between them. The CDR3 loop spans 16 amino acids.

This chain uses TRBV6-5 with TRBJ2-5, with 9 bases that match TRBD2. Germline lookup yields CDR1 MNHEY and CDR2 SVGAGI. V was clipped by 5 bases and J by 5 bases; unmatched bases: 9. The CDR3 is 15 amino acids. The CDR3 here is CASSSIAGVEETQYF. The CDR3 DNA sequence: TGTGCCAGCAGTAGTATAGCGGGGGTTGAGGAGACCCAGTACTTC.

The rearrangement links TRBV5-8 to TRBJ1-3; the D gene is possibly TRBD1 (5 bases). CDR1 and CDR2 from the germline V gene are SGHTS and YDEGEE. V was pared by 0 bases and J by 0 bases, with 7 bases between. This CDR3 region has 15 residues. The CDR3 spells CASSLEGHSGNTIYF. Here the CDR3 DNA reads TGTGCCAGCAGCTTGGAGGGGCACTCTGGAAACACCATATATTTT.

V gene TRBV11-3 combines with J gene TRBJ2-3, with D hard to call. The germline V and J ends were trimmed by 1 base and 4 bases, with 6 bases remaining between them. This CDR3 is 13 amino acids long. Germline V gene sequence: CDR1 SGHNT, CDR2 YENEEA. The CDR3 spells CASSLVSADTQYF. The CDR3 coding sequence is TGTGCCAGCAGCTTAGTTTCAGCAGATACGCAGTATTTT.